The rows below give T cell receptor beta chains drawn from one sample of a study of shared clonotypes between healthy human individuals. Assay used: immunoSEQ multiplex PCR; TCRdb lists only in-frame clones, some missing. The sample holds fewer than 2.5 million clones; under 95% are singletons and the top ten take about 0.38%. Sequenced sample: naive CD4+ T cells from PBMCs. These receptors came from a man aged 18 to 35 in good health. Some clones in this sample may be carry-over from other donors' samples. The CDR3 runs from the conserved cysteine through the conserved F or W. The order of the fields is D gene, J gene, clone size, V gene, CDR3 protein, CDR3 DNA. The D gene is left open where the match is weak. Clone size, where shown, is once, few, many, or a class for clones that have expanded.

d_call: NA; j_call: TRBJ2-2; clone_size: NA; v_call: TRBV28; cdr3_aa: CASSLGSLPGELFF; cdr3_nt: TGTGCCAGCAGTTTAGGCAGTCTCCCCGGGGAGCTGTTTTTT
d_call: NA; j_call: TRBJ2-1; clone_size: NA; v_call: TRBV7-8; cdr3_aa: CASSLELDINEQFF; cdr3_nt: TGTGCCAGCAGCTTAGAGTTGGACATCAATGAGCAGTTCTTC
d_call: NA; j_call: TRBJ2-5; clone_size: NA; v_call: TRBV11-3; cdr3_aa: CASSRRGGAETQYF; cdr3_nt: TGTGCCAGCAGCCGAAGGGGGGGCGCAGAGACCCAGTACTTC
d_call: NA; j_call: TRBJ1-2; clone_size: NA; v_call: TRBV2; cdr3_aa: CASTTDSYGYTF; cdr3_nt: TGTGCCAGCACCACGGACAGCTATGGCTACACCTTC
d_call: TRBD2; j_call: TRBJ2-1; clone_size: NA; v_call: TRBV2; cdr3_aa: CASTRGLAGGPGYNEQFF; cdr3_nt: TGTGCCAGCACCCGGGGACTAGCGGGAGGGCCGGGGTACAATGAGCAGTTCTTC
d_call: TRBD1; j_call: TRBJ1-3; clone_size: NA; v_call: TRBV12-5; cdr3_aa: CASGLGPRGNTIYF; cdr3_nt: TGTGCTAGTGGTTTGGGTCCCAGGGGGAACACCATATATTTT
d_call: NA; j_call: TRBJ2-7; clone_size: NA; v_call: TRBV15; cdr3_aa: CATSRETGIYEQYF; cdr3_nt: TGTGCCACCAGCAGAGAAACAGGGATTTACGAGCAGTACTTC
d_call: NA; j_call: TRBJ1-2; clone_size: NA; v_call: TRBV7-2; cdr3_aa: CASSPTPSGTWGYTF; cdr3_nt: TGTGCCAGCAGCCCTACCCCTTCGGGCACCTGGGGCTACACCTTC
d_call: TRBD1; j_call: TRBJ1-5; clone_size: once; v_call: TRBV28; cdr3_aa: CASSSHYRGWSQPQHF; cdr3_nt: TGTGCCAGCAGTTCTCATTACAGGGGATGGAGTCAGCCCCAGCATTTT
d_call: TRBD2; j_call: TRBJ2-7; clone_size: NA; v_call: TRBV5-1; cdr3_aa: CASSLAQAGDEQYF; cdr3_nt: TGCGCCAGCAGCTTGGCACAGGCGGGGGACGAGCAGTACTTC
d_call: TRBD2; j_call: TRBJ2-3; clone_size: NA; v_call: TRBV7-2; cdr3_aa: CASSQGLATDTQYF; cdr3_nt: TGTGCCAGCAGCCAGGGACTAGCAACAGATACGCAGTATTTT
d_call: TRBD1; j_call: TRBJ2-7; clone_size: NA; v_call: TRBV18; cdr3_aa: CASSPNTGGDQYF; cdr3_nt: TGTGCCAGCTCACCAAACACAGGGGGTGATCAGTACTTC
d_call: TRBD2; j_call: TRBJ2-1; clone_size: NA; v_call: TRBV15; cdr3_aa: CATRRASGDNEQFF; cdr3_nt: TGTGCCACCAGACGGGCTAGCGGGGACAATGAGCAGTTCTTC
d_call: TRBD2; j_call: TRBJ2-7; clone_size: NA; v_call: TRBV6-6; cdr3_aa: CASTKRNSGAYEQYF; cdr3_nt: TGTGCCAGCACAAAAAGGAATAGCGGGGCCTACGAGCAGTACTTC
d_call: NA; j_call: TRBJ1-3; clone_size: NA; v_call: TRBV29-1; cdr3_aa: CSASRLLGETGNTIYF; cdr3_nt: TGCAGCGCTTCGCGACTGTTGGGTGAAACTGGAAACACCATATATTTT
d_call: TRBD1; j_call: TRBJ1-3; clone_size: NA; v_call: TRBV5-8; cdr3_aa: CASTTLKDRSGNTIYF; cdr3_nt: TGTGCCAGCACCACGCTAAAGGACAGGTCTGGAAACACCATATATTTT
d_call: NA; j_call: TRBJ1-5; clone_size: NA; v_call: TRBV30; cdr3_aa: CAWGLGGNQPQHF; cdr3_nt: TGTGCCTGGGGGCTTGGTGGCAATCAGCCCCAGCATTTT
d_call: NA; j_call: TRBJ2-1; clone_size: NA; v_call: TRBV28; cdr3_aa: CASSDPEPTYNEQFF; cdr3_nt: TGTGCCAGCTCCGACCCGGAGCCCACCTACAATGAGCAGTTCTTC